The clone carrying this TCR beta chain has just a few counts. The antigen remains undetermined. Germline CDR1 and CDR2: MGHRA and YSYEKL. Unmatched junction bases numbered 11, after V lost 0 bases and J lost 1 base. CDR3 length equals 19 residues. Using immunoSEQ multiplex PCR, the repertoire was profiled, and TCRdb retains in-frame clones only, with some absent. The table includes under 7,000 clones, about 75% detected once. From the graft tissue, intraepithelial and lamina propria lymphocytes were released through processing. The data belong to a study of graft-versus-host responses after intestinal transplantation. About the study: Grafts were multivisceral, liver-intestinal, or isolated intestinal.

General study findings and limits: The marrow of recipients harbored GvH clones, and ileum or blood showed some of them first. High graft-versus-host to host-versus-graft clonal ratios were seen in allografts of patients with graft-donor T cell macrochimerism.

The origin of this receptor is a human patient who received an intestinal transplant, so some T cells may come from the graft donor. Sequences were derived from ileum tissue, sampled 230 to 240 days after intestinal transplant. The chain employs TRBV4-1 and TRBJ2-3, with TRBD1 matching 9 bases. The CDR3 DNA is TGCGCCAGCAGCCAAGAGGAGGAGACAGGGGGTCTGGGCACAGATACGCAGTATTTT. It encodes CASSQEEETGGLGTDTQYF.